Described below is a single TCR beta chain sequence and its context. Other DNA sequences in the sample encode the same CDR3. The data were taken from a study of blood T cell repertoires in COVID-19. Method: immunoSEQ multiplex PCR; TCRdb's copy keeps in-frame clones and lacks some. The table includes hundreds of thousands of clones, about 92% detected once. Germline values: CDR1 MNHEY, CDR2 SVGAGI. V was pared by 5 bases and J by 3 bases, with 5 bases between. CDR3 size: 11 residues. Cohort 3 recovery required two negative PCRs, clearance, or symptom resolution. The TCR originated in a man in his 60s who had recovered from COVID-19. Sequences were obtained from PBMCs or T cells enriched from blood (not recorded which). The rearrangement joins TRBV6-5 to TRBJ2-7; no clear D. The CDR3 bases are TGTGCCAGCAGTCACAGCTACGAGCAGTACTTC. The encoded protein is CASSHSYEQYF.